One sample yielded the 26 T cell receptor beta chains listed below, sequenced in a study of regulatory T cells in long-lasting Graves disease. Sample time point: newly diagnosed GD, antithyroid drugs for less than 3 months. The authors made the TCR library using RNA they extracted from PBMCs. Arm-PCR of CDR3 regions and iRepertoire HTBI primers were the basis on which TCR beta libraries were built. TCRdb reprocessed the multiplex PCR reads via MiXCR and lists one record per CDR3 protein. The data show approximately 300,000 distinct CDR3 sequences, 15% to 20% seen once. This sample comprised peripheral blood mononuclear cells (PBMCs), obtained at new diagnosis, from a patient treated with antithyroid drugs. The receptors shown here come from a female donor with Graves disease.

The chain combines TRBV12-3 or TRBV12-4 with TRBJ1-1; D unresolved. CDR3 length equals 14 residues. V lost 6 bases and J lost 2, with 13 bases in between. CDR3 in amino acids: CASRKEGQNTEAFF. The CDR3 DNA reads TGTGCCAGCAGGAAAGAGGGTCAAAACACTGAAGCTTTCTTT.

This clonotype was seen many times. The chain uses TRBV28 and TRBJ1-2; D remains ambiguous. The V gene's germline CDR1 is MDHEN and CDR2 SYDVKM. V was shortened by 5 bases and J by 4 bases, with 8 bases between the two germline ends. CDR3 length: 12 residues. The CDR3, as DNA: TGTGCCAGCAGTCAGACCAGCTATGGCTACACCTTC. It encodes CASSQTSYGYTF.

This clonotype occurred many times. V is TRBV19 and J is TRBJ2-7; 8 bases are shared with TRBD1. V dropped 6 bases and J dropped 6; count of bases not matched to a gene: 7. The germline V gene encodes CDR1 LNHDA and CDR2 SQIVND (reference sequence). The CDR3 is made up of 13 amino acids. The CDR3: CASRGQGSGEQYF. In DNA form, the CDR3 reads TGTGCCAGTAGAGGACAGGGAAGCGGCGAGCAGTACTTC.

This clonotype appeared many times. The gene calls are TRBV29-1 and TRBJ2-3, with D tentatively TRBD2 (6 bases). Germline CDR1 is SQVTM and CDR2 is ANQGSEA. V lost 5 bases, J lost 2 bases, and 11 bases lay in between. CDR3 length: 13 amino acids. Here the CDR3 DNA reads TGCAGCGTTCGGGCGGGGATCACAGATACGCAGTATTTT. This translates into CSVRAGITDTQYF.

This clonotype appeared many times. The chain links TRBV3-1 to TRBJ1-4; TRBD1 aligns across 8 bases. The CDR3 consists of 14 residues. The germline V gene has CDR1 LGHDT and CDR2 YNNKEL (reference sequence). V lost 4 bases to trimming and J lost 8 bases; unmatched junction nucleotides: 6. The chain's CDR3 is CASSPDRGEEKLFF. The CDR3, as DNA: TGTGCCAGCAGCCCTGACAGGGGAGAAGAAAAACTGTTTTTT.

This clonotype was found a few times. V usage is TRBV28 and J usage is TRBJ1-2, with a tentative D call TRBD1 (5 bases). With 5 bases removed from V and 1 base from J, the gap between germline ends came to 23 bases. The CDR3 contains 18 residues. CDR1 is MDHEN and CDR2 is SYDVKM in the germline V gene. CDR3 nucleotide sequence: TGTGCCAGCAGTATCGGGGCAGATCCTTTGTGGAGTAACTATGGCTACACCTTC. Its protein is CASSIGADPLWSNYGYTF.

Many counts were recorded for this clonotype. The rearrangement uses TRBV11-2 and TRBJ2-7; TRBD1 aligns across 9 bases. The J segment lost 5 bases and the V segment lost 1 base, leaving 12 bases of the junction unmatched. Germline V gene sequence: CDR1 SGHAT, CDR2 FQNNGV. The length of the CDR3 is 17 residues. In DNA form, the CDR3 reads TGTGCCAGCAGCTTAGGGGACAGGGCTTTCCCACCGAACGAGCAGTACTTC. It translates to CASSLGDRAFPPNEQYF.

This clonotype has more than one count but fewer than ten. The chain links TRBV4-1 to TRBJ1-5; D not resolved. CDR1 MGHRA and CDR2 YSYEKL come from the germline V gene. The CDR3 is made up of 17 amino acids. Between the trimmed V and J ends, which lost 4 bases and 2 bases, there was a span of 18 bases. CDR3 in amino acids: CASSPPWQAGGNQPQHF. In DNA, the CDR3 is TGCGCCAGCAGCCCCCCTTGGCAGGCCGGTGGCAATCAGCCCCAGCATTTT.

This clonotype was recorded many times. The rearrangement uses TRBV20-1 and TRBJ2-7, with TRBD2 matching 7 bases. The CDR3 is 15 amino acids. Germline V gene data show CDR1 as DFQATT and CDR2 as SNEGSKA (reference sequence). After removal of 6 bases from V and 2 bases from J, the junction contained 13 bases not matched to a gene. The CDR3 here is CSAYQTSQPAYEQYF. The CDR3 region has the DNA TGCAGTGCATATCAGACTAGCCAACCGGCCTACGAGCAGTACTTC.

This clonotype was seen ten or more times. This rearrangement joins TRBV3-1 to TRBJ2-3; D is possibly TRBD1 (5 bases). CDR1 LGHDT and CDR2 YNNKEL come from the germline V gene (reference sequence). The V end was cut by 4 bases, the J end by 6 bases, with 11 bases between. This CDR3 is built from 13 residues. The CDR3 DNA follows: TGTGCCAGCAGCCGCTCCAGGGCGGATACGCAGTATTTT. Translated: CASSRSRADTQYF.

This clonotype has just one count. The genes are TRBV10-3 and TRBJ1-5; D gene uncertain. Germline-derived CDR1 and CDR2 are ENHRY and SYGVKD. V was cut by 10 bases and J by 5 bases, with 18 bases left in between. The CDR3 runs to 14 residues. CDR3 loop: CANNRTAGDQPQHF. CDR3 nucleotides: TGTGCCAATAATAGGACGGCTGGCGATCAGCCCCAGCATTTT.

This clonotype was counted at least ten times. This chain uses TRBV18 with TRBJ1-1; perhaps TRBD1 as D (6 bases). Germline V lookup: CDR1 KGHSH, CDR2 LQKENI. CDR3 size: 13 residues. V dropped 8 bases and J dropped 6 bases, with 16 bases sitting between them. The DNA for the CDR3 is TGTGCCAGCACAATACGACGACAGGCTGAAGCTTTCTTT. Protein product: CASTIRRQAEAFF.

This rearrangement joins TRBV29-1 to TRBJ2-2, with 14 bases matching TRBD2. The CDR3 sequence is 16 residues long. CDR1 is SQVTM and CDR2 is ANQGSEA in the germline V gene. V lost 3 bases to trimming and J lost 7 bases; unmatched junction nucleotides: 7. The CDR3: CSVDLKGLAGVGELFF. In nucleotides, the CDR3 is TGCAGCGTTGATCTAAAGGGACTAGCGGGAGTCGGGGAGCTGTTTTTT.

The chain carries TRBV28 and TRBJ2-1; D possibly matches TRBD1 or TRBD2 (5 bases each). The germline V gene encodes CDR1 MDHEN and CDR2 SYDVKM. CDR3 length equals 15 residues. The V and J ends lost 4 bases and 0 bases respectively, with 10 bases between them. CDR3 region: CASSSGRNSYNEQFF. The DNA for the CDR3 is TGTGCCAGCAGTTCGGGGCGGAACTCCTACAATGAGCAGTTCTTC.

This clonotype was counted at least ten times. The gene calls are TRBV12-3 or TRBV12-4 and TRBJ1-5; possible D gene TRBD1, 6 bases. The CDR3 totals 14 residues. Trimming removed 2 bases at V and 3 bases at J, with 8 bases between. The CDR3 DNA follows: TGTGCCAGCAGTTTAAGACAGGCCAATCAGCCCCAGCATTTT. It is translated as CASSLRQANQPQHF.

This clonotype was observed many times. The genes are TRBV11-3 and TRBJ2-1; TRBD2 is a possible D gene (6 bases). V gave up 0 bases and J gave up 0 bases, with 15 bases separating them. The CDR3 is 18 amino acids. Germline V gene data show CDR1 as SGHNT and CDR2 as YENEEA. The CDR3 DNA is TGTGCCAGCAGCTTAGATGGGACTCAAAGGGGCTCCTACAATGAGCAGTTCTTC. Translating it yields CASSLDGTQRGSYNEQFF.

The chain has TRBV18 and TRBJ1-1; 7 bases align to TRBD1. The J segment lost 1 base and the V segment lost 1 base, leaving 3 bases of the junction unmatched. This CDR3 is 15 amino acids long. CDR1 is KGHSH, CDR2 LQKENI, per germline. In DNA form, the CDR3 reads TGTGCCAGCTCACCACTGGGACAGTCGAACACTGAAGCTTTCTTT. Translation gives CASSPLGQSNTEAFF.

This chain connects TRBV5-1 to TRBJ2-3; D is undetermined. V lost 0 bases and J 2 bases, leaving 10 bases between the germline ends. There are 15 residues in the CDR3. From germline, CDR1 is SGHRS and CDR2 YFSETQ. Here the CDR3 DNA reads TGCGCCAGCAGCTTGGCCTGGGTTTCCACAGATACGCAGTATTTT. As protein: CASSLAWVSTDTQYF.

The sample holds many counts of this clonotype. In nucleotides, the CDR3 is TGTGCCAGCGTCCTAAGTTGGGGGGACTTTGCCACTGAAGCTTTCTTT. As protein: CASVLSWGDFATEAFF. The chain recombines TRBV28 with TRBJ1-1, with a possible D match to TRBD1 (5 bases). Germline V CDR1 and CDR2: MDHEN, SYDVKM. The CDR3 extends over 16 amino acids. Trimming removed 8 bases at V and 4 bases at J, with 23 bases between.

There are many counts of this clonotype. J is TRBJ1-4 and V is TRBV12-3 or TRBV12-4, with D maybe TRBD1 (6 bases). The CDR3 has 14 residues. Deletions cut 2 bases from V and 7 bases from J, with 11 bases between. The CDR3 reads CASSLLQGSEKLFF. In nucleotides, the CDR3 is TGTGCCAGCAGTTTATTACAGGGAAGTGAAAAACTGTTTTTT.

Worth noting for this clonotype: It differs at one base from a far larger clone, so likely a read error. Because the CDR3 is missing its conserved closing phenylalanine or tryptophan, this is likely a read error. The J gene is TRBJ2-5, the V gene TRBV7-8; TRBD2 matches 11 bases. Germline CDR1 is SGHVS and CDR2 is FQNEAQ. V lost 4 bases, J lost 3 bases, and 1 base stayed unmatched. The CDR3 has 14 residues. DNA for the CDR3: TGTGCCAGCAGCTCGGGACTAGCGGAAGAGACCCAGTACGTC. Its translation is CASSSGLAEETQYV.

The gene calls are TRBV19 and TRBJ2-3; TRBD1 matches 8 bases. With V trimmed by 1 base and J by 2 bases, 2 bases remained unmatched. CDR1 is LNHDA, CDR2 SQIVND, per germline (reference sequence). This CDR3 spans 15 amino acids. DNA for the CDR3: TGTGCCAGTAGTATAGGGACAGGGACCACAGATACGCAGTATTTT. This translates into CASSIGTGTTDTQYF.

This sequence joins TRBV10-3 and TRBJ2-5; D possibly corresponds to TRBD2 (7 bases). CDR1 and CDR2 (germline): ENHRY, SYGVKD. Between the trimmed V and J ends, which lost 10 bases and 2 bases, there was a span of 17 bases. The CDR3 spans 14 residues. Written as DNA, the CDR3 is TGTGCCACCCGGGGGGCGGGGCAACAAGAGACCCAGTACTTC. Amino acids: CATRGAGQQETQYF.

This clonotype occurred many times. The chain carries TRBV7-2 and TRBJ2-7; D is unclear. CDR1 is SGHTA, CDR2 FQGNSA, per germline. V was shortened by 2 bases and J by 2 bases, with 10 bases between the two germline ends. CDR3 length: 14 amino acids. The CDR3 region has the DNA TGTGCCAGCAGCTTATTTAACGGCCCCTACGAGCAGTACTTC. This encodes CASSLFNGPYEQYF. The complete variable domain, with remaining parts taken from reference TRBV7-2 and TRBJ2-7, reads GAGVSQSPSNKVTEKGKDVELRCDPISGHTALYWYRQSLGQGLEFLIYFQGNSAPDKSGLPSDRFSAERTGGSVSTLTIQRTQQEDSAVYLCASSLFNGPYEQYFGPGTRLTVT.

V and J are TRBV29-1 and TRBJ1-1, with 8 bases aligning to TRBD1. CDR3 size: 13 residues. The ends lost 6 bases at V and 5 bases at J; junction bases unmatched: 8. From germline, CDR1 is SQVTM and CDR2 ANQGSEA. The CDR3 loop reads CSVDRGGGTEAFF. The DNA for the CDR3 is TGCAGCGTCGACAGGGGAGGGGGGACTGAAGCTTTCTTT. Combining the CDR3 with reference TRBV29-1 and TRBJ1-1 gives the whole variable domain SAVISQKPSRDICQRGTSLTIQCQVDSQVTMMFWYRQQPGQSLTLIATANQGSEATYESGFVIDKFPISRPNLTFSTLTVSNMSPEDSSIYLCSVDRGGGTEAFFGQGTRLTVV.

The V call is TRBV2, the J call TRBJ2-7, with 10 bases identical to TRBD1. V shed 4 bases and J 0 bases; nucleotides not matched to a gene: 3. Germline-derived CDR1 and CDR2 are SNHLY and FYNNEI. CDR3 size: 15 residues. CDR3 sequence (DNA): TGTGCCAGCAGTGTTGGACAGGGGGTCTCCTACGAGCAGTACTTC. Translated, it gives CASSVGQGVSYEQYF.